This T cell receptor (beta chain) derives from a study of cytomegalovirus exposure and HLA in healthy donors (dated by TCRdb to about 2017). Looking at the study overall: According to an earlier analysis of around 600 of the donors, about 179 million T cells yielded roughly 100 million unique TCR beta sequences and approximately 300 Gb of sequence data. An early release that covered more than 550 HLA-typed donors contained approximately 300 gigabases of sequencing data and 65 million to 100 million unique TCR sequences. Of the 300 to 500 genotyped donors, 70% to 90% were placed in the genetic ancestry cluster associated with self-reported Caucasian donors. The study was designed to test whether signatures of past pathogen exposure could be identified by cataloging public T cell receptors. The study profiled the T cell repertoires of approximately 700 subjects by immunosequencing and related them to cytomegalovirus serostatus. A separate validation cohort of more than 100 different subjects was used in addition to the roughly 720-subject first cohort. High-throughput TCR immunosequencing, statistical association of individual TCRs with disease status, and machine learning were combined to predict cytomegalovirus infection status. A later analysis re-examined previously published TCR beta repertoires from 610 or so donors and added high-resolution HLA genotyping to investigate patterns of TCR occurrence. Rather than using new phenotypic data, the later analysis identified candidate immune exposures from TCR beta sequences and from how often those sequences occurred across donors. In an earlier analysis of several hundred of the donors, high-throughput TCR beta sequencing was used to judge whether each TCR beta V gene segment behaved as functional or pseudogenic. Donor age, sex, ethnicity and CMV serostatus were compiled alongside the repertoire data. In a later genetic analysis, genome-wide SNP genotypes for about 55% of the roughly 670 donors were used, and that subset was treated as a discovery cohort. Every repertoire in the discovery cohort had been generated on one and the same sequencing platform. HLA typing included class I and class II loci at four-digit resolution. The number of typed donors differed by locus: roughly 620-640 for A, B, C, DRB1 and DQB1; 522 for DQA1; approximately 600 for DPA1; and about 450 for DPB1. Because of strong linkage in the cohort, roughly five DR-DQ haplotypes were treated as single units for association and clustering. Among 300 to 500 genotyped donors of the cohort, an average of about 240,000 unique TCR beta nucleotide sequences was sequenced per donor, of which approximately 19% were non-productive. Paper-wide results and their limitations: In both the original and validation cohorts, the classifier was reported to diagnose cytomegalovirus status with high specificity and sensitivity. According to a later genetic analysis, donors in an Asian-associated ancestry cluster had fewer N-insertions in productive TCRs than the approximately 700-donor mean. Presence/absence analyses assumed roughly uniform sequencing depth across donors, an assumption that may not hold. An earlier analysis of several hundred of the donors showed that most TCR beta V segments appeared in productive rearrangements either about 87% or about 30% of the time, which broadly matched IMGT annotations. A further reported finding was that TCR beta sequences accurately predicted the HLA-A and HLA-B alleles for most subjects in the first cohort. Assigning TCR associations to individual alleles was difficult when HLA alleles, especially DR and DQ, strongly co-occurred. Three of the identified cytomegalovirus-associated TCR beta chains were confirmed in vitro to be specific for cytomegalovirus antigens. HLA typing was unavailable for some donors at each locus, so association tests used only the typed subset. Roughly 17 rarely observed V segments, including chromosome 9 orphons, were excluded from the earlier analysis of some 590 of the donors because counts were too low. A later analysis found that HLA-associated TCR beta chains were more clonally expanded and had lower generation probabilities than equally common non-associated chains. An association between a missense DCLRE1C variant and V-gene and J-gene trimming of TCR beta chains was found in a later genetic analysis and replicated in an independent cohort. The authors suggested that the approach could potentially be generalized to other disease states and immunological phenotypes. Most TCR sequences were observed very rarely across donors, whereas some public TCRs were present in many individuals. CMV serostatus was the only immune exposure information available for the cohort. The study listed 150 to 200 TCR beta chains as associated with cytomegalovirus. At a false discovery rate of 0.05, a later analysis linked 15,000 to 20,000 TCR beta sequences to specific HLA alleles. Linkage disequilibrium might explain the correlated functional status among segregating V segments, but an unknown experimental factor could not be ruled out. Several of the top co-occurrence clusters appeared to be linked to parvovirus B19, influenza, CMV and Epstein-Barr virus, according to a later analysis. The sequencing pipeline was judged likely to have produced a cluster of highly shared sequence variants as a technical artifact. According to a later analysis, TCR association rates differed among HLA loci, with DRB1 alleles showing the most associated TCRs and HLA-C alleles showing the fewest. Most CMV-associated TCR beta chains appeared to be HLA-restricted in a later analysis, and the HLA associations seemed to be driven largely by CMV exposure. Some IMGT-functional V segments, including TRBV6-2 and TRBV6-3, could not be distinguished by the 87-base-pair reads and were therefore excluded. In this cohort, only TCR beta chains were sequenced, and detectable features were limited by the absence of alpha or paired-chain data.

The germline V gene supplies CDR1 ENHRY and CDR2 SYGVKD. CDR3 length: 15 amino acids, cysteine to phenylalanine. Only the CDR3 DNA stays, 45 bases, in frame from base 1. Libraries were prepared through the immunoSEQ multiplex PCR assay. The multiplex PCR relied on a mix of 60 forward primers for TCR Vbeta segments and 13 reverse primers for TCR Jbeta segments. A multiplex PCR assay on genomic DNA amplified the CDR3 region of rearranged TCR beta genes. Amplified TCR beta libraries were sequenced as 87-base-pair reads on the Illumina HiSeq System. Regarding the original processing steps: In a later analysis, 70 million to 95 million unique TCR beta chains were counted across the 666 repertoires, and around 10 million of these chains were shared by at least two donors. Raw reads were error-corrected and collapsed into unique sequences with a nearest-neighbor algorithm that merged closely related sequences to remove PCR and sequencing errors. Alignment of CDR3 sequences to IMGT reference sequences was used to assign V, D and J gene segments. For a sequence to be retained, at least a six-nucleotide match to both a V gene segment and a J gene segment was required. Rearrangements were classified as productive when the CDR3 lacked stop codons and remained in frame with V and J, and all other rearrangements were classified as non-productive. CDR3 was defined according to IMGT convention as the region running from the second conserved V-encoded cysteine to the conserved J-encoded phenylalanine. Sequences without an unambiguous match to a single V gene segment were excluded from the earlier analysis of almost 600 of the donors. An earlier analysis of almost 600 of the donors classified V segments as functional when productive rearrangements were above 56.7% and as segregating when the standard deviation between donors was above 5%. A statistical classification framework was developed to diagnose cytomegalovirus status using the catalog of TCR beta chain sequences. In a later analysis, V and J genes were assigned by comparing TCR nucleotide sequences against IMGT/GENE-DB human TR gene sequences. Using the TCRdist pipeline, a later analysis assigned CDR3 sequences along with most-parsimonious VDJ recombination scenarios. In a later analysis, every TCR beta chain was defined by the combination of its CDR3 amino acid sequence and its V-gene family, and reads without a unique V-gene family were dropped. As a way to deal with suspected cross-contamination and a sequencing artifact, a later analysis dropped over 550 nucleotide sequences that were highly shared and had low generation probability. For each public chain, a later analysis derived a clonal expansion index from normalized ranks of inferred template counts within each repertoire. In a later analysis, generation probabilities were computed using a VDJ recombination model fitted to out-of-frame rearrangements, and the results were checked against IGoR. In a later analysis, hypergeometric tests were used to score TCR-TCR, TCR-HLA and TCR-CMV co-occurrence, with a repertoire-size bias correction applied to TCR pairs. False discovery rates were estimated in a later analysis by permuting HLA or CMV assignments 20 times. In a later analysis, co-occurring TCRs were grouped using DBSCAN, and TCRdist sequence similarity was added for clustering within HLA-allele-positive subsets. Repertoires with fewer than 30,000 or more than 120,000 public chains, plus five repertoires with anomalous nucleotide sharing, were excluded from co-occurrence clustering. Not all clones reach the TCRdb copy of this immuneACCESS table, which keeps in-frame sequences only. Checked studies attribute under half of the gap to unresolved V genes and leave the rest unexplained. V, J and clone size are those of that table, while D and trimming were read from the DNA. Per the sample table, the count is around 150,000 clones. The biggest ten clones account for 2.1% of the sample.

The cohort was made up of roughly 670 healthy bone marrow donors. Cohort members were all nominally healthy when sampled, although unrecorded immune exposures were likely present. The donor tested CMV seronegative, placing the donor among the 352 seronegative members of the cohort. Every donor gave a peripheral blood sample, and the peripheral blood mononuclear cells from that sample were used for TCR beta sequencing. Genomic DNA was extracted from the blood cell samples with the Qiagen DNeasy Blood Extraction Kit. On this clone: No antigen is known for it. An end of the junction differs from the germline gene, which may be a read error.

This clonotype was sampled from a man aged 25-45 years in good health and CMV-seronegative. The sample consisted of PBMCs. The V gene is TRBV10-3 and the J gene is TRBJ1-1, with a tentative D gene TRBD1 over 6 matching bases. The DNA sequence is TGTGCCATCAGTGAGCCAAATCAGGGGAACGCTGAAGCTTTCTTT. The encoded protein is CAISEPNQGNAEAFF.